This T cell receptor beta chain emerged from a study of blood T cell repertoires in COVID-19 (dated by TCRdb to about 2020). In terms of the full investigation: Samples from collaborators originated in the United States, Italy and Spain and spanned both the acute and convalescent phases of COVID-19. The repertoires were released in a freely available public database meant as a resource for research on the immune response to SARS-CoV-2. Where available, HLA class I and class II types were obtained from metadata supplied by the sample provider rather than from assay-based typing. Sample metadata almost always included a de-identified subject ID, COVID-19 status, age in years and sex. The samples were drawn from two sources: the first 160 participants of the ongoing ImmuneRACE study, and over 950 subjects contributed by 6 global collaborators. The material from the prospective study consisted of cDNA or gDNA derived from T cells, B-cell-depleted T cells, or PBMCs. The dataset comprised deeply sampled blood TCRbeta repertoires from subjects exposed to, actively infected with, or recovered from COVID-19. Points the paper makes about the study in general: The amount of clinical and demographic metadata varied by source and participant and was provided uncurated.

TCRbeta CDR3 regions were amplified from genomic DNA using the immunoSEQ Assay, a bias-controlled multiplex PCR. The source study handled its data this way. Within the assay, amplification of reference gene primers was used to estimate how many nucleated cells each sample contained. To quantify the absolute abundance of each unique TCRbeta CDR3 rearrangement, sequence reads were collapsed and filtered. For each sample, productive Simpson clonality was calculated as the square root of Simpson's diversity index across productive rearrangements. This is the immuneACCESS table as TCRdb keeps it, with only in-frame sequences that have V and J called. A part of the clones is gone; compared with another copy, unresolved V genes explain less than half, and the rest is unexplained. D and trimming come from the DNA, and the V and J calls and clone size come from that table. The sample table holds nearly 200,000 clones, of which 80% to 90% were seen once. Approximately 8.2% of the sample is taken by the ten largest.

Participants in the prospective study were enrolled through a virtual design, were aged 18 to 89 years, and lived in roughly 25 United States geographic areas. In the prospective study, cohorts were assigned on the basis of participant-reported clinical history obtained from a screening survey and a study questionnaire. For ImmuneRACE Cohort 3, a participant was defined as recovered based on two consecutive negative NP/OP PCR tests, clearance by a healthcare professional, or resolution of symptoms. In the prospective study, whole blood, serum and a nasopharyngeal or oropharyngeal swab were collected from each participant by mobile phlebotomists. Participants in the prospective study had the option to provide additional blood draws and questionnaires over a 2-month period. Before DNA extraction, blood samples from the prospective study were shipped at room temperature or frozen. The germline V gene specifies MNHEY as CDR1 and SVGAGI as CDR2. At the junction V is shortened by 2 bases and J by 7 bases; bases outside the gene matches: 6. Including cysteine and phenylalanine, the CDR3 has 15 amino acids. The entry retains the CDR3 DNA only, 45 bases that are in frame from base 1.

In regard to this clone: The specificity of this receptor is unknown. No quality values exist for individual bases; no much larger clone is one base distant.

The receptor's source is a woman aged 18-29 years who had recovered from COVID-19. The specimen was PBMCs or T cells enriched from blood (not recorded which). The receptor chain draws on TRBV6-5 and TRBJ1-3; TRBD1 matches 9 bases in the middle. CDR3 reads: CASSYQGQGGNTIYF. The DNA sequence is as follows: TGTGCCAGCAGTTACCAGGGACAGGGTGGGAACACCATATATTTT.